What follows is one T cell receptor beta chain and its context. Followed over time, Seattle patients had been enrolled while infection was active. Germline V lookup: CDR1 SGHDT, CDR2 YYEEEE. This CDR3 has 14 residues. Germline trimming cut 4 bases from V and 3 bases from J; bases unmatched to any gene: 7. These data originate in a study of blood T cell repertoires in COVID-19. About the study: Both acute and convalescent COVID-19 samples were obtained from the United States, Italy and Spain.

The method was immunoSEQ multiplex PCR; TCRdb's version includes in-frame clones alone and lacks a portion of them. Of around 360,000 clones in the sample, around 87% were seen once. The sequence was collected from a woman aged 30 to 39 with COVID-19, enrolled during active disease. Sequenced: peripheral blood. This rearrangement joins TRBV5-6 to TRBJ2-7, with TRBD1 matching 7 bases. CDR3 protein: CASSPDRRFYEQYF. In nucleotides, the CDR3 is TGTGCCAGCAGCCCGGACAGGCGGTTCTACGAGCAGTACTTC.